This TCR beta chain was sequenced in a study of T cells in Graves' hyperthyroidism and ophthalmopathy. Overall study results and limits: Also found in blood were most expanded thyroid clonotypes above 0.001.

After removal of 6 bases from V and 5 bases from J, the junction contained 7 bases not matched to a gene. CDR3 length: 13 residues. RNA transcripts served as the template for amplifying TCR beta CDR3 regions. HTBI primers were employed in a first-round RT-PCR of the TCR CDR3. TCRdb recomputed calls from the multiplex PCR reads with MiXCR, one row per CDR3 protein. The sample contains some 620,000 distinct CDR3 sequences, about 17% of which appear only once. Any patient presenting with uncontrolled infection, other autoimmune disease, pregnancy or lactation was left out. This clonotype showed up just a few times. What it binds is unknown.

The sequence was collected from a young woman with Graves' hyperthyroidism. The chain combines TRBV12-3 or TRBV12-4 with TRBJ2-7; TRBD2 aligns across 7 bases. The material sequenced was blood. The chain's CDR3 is CASSLGGIDEQYF. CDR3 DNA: TGTGCCAGCAGCCTGGGGGGGATCGACGAGCAGTACTTC.